Each of the 19 T cell receptor beta chains below was sequenced from the same sample in a study of control samples from healthy donors and cancer patients. Assay: immunoSEQ multiplex PCR; the TCRdb copy retains only in-frame clones and omits some. This table has 100,000 to 150,000 clones, around 87% appearing once. The specimen was blood. Receptors were obtained from a man aged 35 to 55 in good health.

This clone was seen only once. This chain joins TRBV7-2 and TRBJ2-3; D is possibly TRBD2 (7 bases). Trimming took 5 bases from V and 3 from J, leaving 21 bases between them. Germline-derived CDR1 and CDR2 are SGHTA and FQGNSA. The length of the CDR3 is 17 residues. CDR3 loop: CASSLRAGGGATDTQYF. The CDR3 DNA follows: TGTGCCAGCAGCCTCCGCGCGGGTGGGGGGGCAACAGATACGCAGTATTTT.

J is TRBJ2-7 and V is TRBV9; 8 positions agree with TRBD2. The length of the CDR3 is 15 residues. Trimming cost V 3 bases and J 2 bases; bases outside gene matches: 7. CDR1 is SGDLS, CDR2 YYNGEE, per germline. CDR3 amino acids: CASSDRGGTTYEQYF. The CDR3 bases are TGTGCCAGCAGCGACCGGGGGGGCACCACCTACGAGCAGTACTTC.

This chain joins TRBV6-5 and TRBJ1-5; 10 bases line up with TRBD1. Germline V gives CDR1 MNHEY, CDR2 SVGAGI. This CDR3 is 14 amino acids long. V lost 5 bases and J lost 6; bases outside the gene matches: 4. The CDR3 bases are TGTGCCAGCAGTATCCGGGACAGGGGTCAGCCCCAGCATTTT. Its translation is CASSIRDRGQPQHF.

This clone was detected only once. The chain combines TRBV7-2 with TRBJ1-1; TRBD1 is a possible D gene (5 bases). Per the germline V gene, CDR1 is SGHTA and CDR2 is FQGNSA. The CDR3 extends over 16 amino acids. Trimming left V 0 bases short and J 7 bases short, with 18 bases between. CDR3 sequence: CASSLASLGERGEAFF. The CDR3 bases are TGTGCCAGCAGCTTAGCATCTTTGGGGGAGCGGGGTGAAGCTTTCTTT. Complete variable domain (other parts from reference TRBV7-2 and TRBJ1-1): GAGVSQSPSNKVTEKGKDVELRCDPISGHTALYWYRQSLGQGLEFLIYFQGNSAPDKSGLPSDRFSAERTGGSVSTLTIQRTQQEDSAVYLCASSLASLGERGEAFFGQGTRLTVV.

The chain is built from TRBV7-9 and TRBJ2-3; D not resolved. Germline V gene sequence: CDR1 SEHNR, CDR2 FQNEAQ (reference sequence). Trimming stripped 5 bases from V and 4 bases from J, with 10 bases between. The CDR3 length is 13 residues. The CDR3 loop is CASSGDESDTQYF. The CDR3 DNA follows: TGTGCCAGCAGCGGCGACGAATCAGATACGCAGTATTTT.

The rearrangement joins TRBV30 to TRBJ2-5; 9 bases map to TRBD2. CDR1 GTSNPN and CDR2 SVGIG come from the germline V gene (reference sequence). The CDR3 is made up of 14 amino acids. V was clipped by 1 base and J by 5 bases; unmatched bases: 5. The CDR3 DNA is TGTGCCTGGAGTGGCGGGGGGGCCTATGAGACCCAGTACTTC. It translates to CAWSGGGAYETQYF.

The chain joins TRBV7-9 to TRBJ1-1, with a possible D match to TRBD1 (5 bases). With 0 bases removed from V and 4 bases from J, the gap between germline ends came to 9 bases. Per germline, CDR1 SEHNR and CDR2 FQNEAQ (reference sequence). The CDR3 sequence is 14 residues long. The CDR3 nucleotides read TGTGCCAGCAGCTTAGCCTCTGGGGCCACTGAAGCTTTCTTT. Translated, it gives CASSLASGATEAFF.

The chain joins TRBV18 to TRBJ2-6; D is uncertain. The germline V and J ends were trimmed by 3 bases and 1 base, with 7 bases remaining between them. Looked up from germline, CDR1 is KGHSH and CDR2 is LQKENI. The CDR3 runs 15 residues. DNA of the CDR3: TGTGCCAGCTCACCCTCCCAGTCTGGGGCCAACGTCCTGACTTTC. It encodes CASSPSQSGANVLTF.

The rearrangement joins TRBV25-1 to TRBJ1-2; perhaps TRBD1 as D (6 bases). This CDR3 comprises 15 residues. Looked up from germline, CDR1 is MGHDK and CDR2 is SYGVNS. Trimming removed 1 base from V and 0 bases from J, with 9 bases in between. The CDR3 spells CASSELQGANYGYTF. The CDR3 DNA is TGTGCCAGCAGTGAATTACAGGGTGCTAACTATGGCTACACCTTC.

The rearrangement joins TRBV3-1 (or the pseudogene TRBV3-2) to TRBJ1-6; the D is unclear. The CDR3 length is 13 residues. Germline CDR1 is LGHDT and CDR2 is YNNKEL (reference sequence). Trimming left V 4 bases short and J 12 bases short, with 13 bases between. Here the CDR3 reads CASSRIDGEPLHF. In DNA form, the CDR3 reads TGTGCCAGCAGCCGCATCGACGGGGAACCCCTCCACTTT.

The V gene is TRBV21-1, the J gene TRBJ1-4. TRBV21-1 is described as a pseudogene. This CDR3 is 14 amino acids long. CDR3 coding DNA: TGTGCCAGCCCAAGGGAGGGACGGGGGGAAAAACTGTTTTTT. As protein: CASPREGRGEKLFF.

The V and J genes are TRBV19 and TRBJ1-6; D ambiguous. V lost 1 base to trimming and J lost 10 bases, with 8 bases between them. CDR3 size: 13 residues. Germline V gene lookup returns CDR1 LNHDA and CDR2 SQIVND (reference sequence). The CDR3 here is CASSIVERSPLHF. The CDR3 DNA reads as TGTGCCAGTAGTATAGTGGAGAGGTCACCCCTCCACTTT.

This rearrangement joins TRBV5-1 to TRBJ1-6; no reliable D call. The V end lost 2 bases, the J end lost 5 bases, and 8 bases lay between the germline ends. Germline V gives CDR1 SGHRS, CDR2 YFSETQ. This CDR3 has 14 residues. In DNA form, the CDR3 reads TGCGCCAGCAGCTTAGACGCTAATAATTCACCCCTCCACTTT. The encoded protein is CASSLDANNSPLHF.

With respect to this clone: The identical CDR3 is also encoded by other nucleotide sequences in the sample. CDR3 DNA: TGCGCCAGCAGCTCACAGGGGGGAGAGACCCAGTACTTC. This sequence encodes CASSSQGGETQYF. The chain is built from TRBV5-1 and TRBJ2-5, with 8 bases fitting TRBD1. From germline, CDR1 is SGHRS and CDR2 YFSETQ. The CDR3 runs 13 residues. Trimming cost V 3 bases and J 4 bases; bases outside gene matches: 2. Complete variable domain (other parts from reference TRBV5-1 and TRBJ2-5): KAGVTQTPRYLIKTRGQQVTLSCSPISGHRSVSWYQQTPGQGLQFLFEYFSETQRNKGNFPGRFSGRQFSNSRSEMNVSTLELGDSALYLCASSSQGGETQYFGPGTRLLVL.

This clone was seen a handful of times. The chain has TRBV6-2 or TRBV6-3 and TRBJ1-6; D not certain. V gave up 2 bases and J gave up 4 bases, with 9 bases separating them. The CDR3 contains 15 residues. Germline V CDR1 and CDR2: MNHEY, SVGEGT. The CDR3 reads CASSYPSIYNSPLHF. The CDR3 region has the DNA TGTGCCAGCAGTTACCCGAGCATTTATAATTCACCCCTCCACTTT.

The V call is TRBV5-6, the J call TRBJ2-1; tentatively, D is TRBD1 or TRBD2 (5 bases each). The CDR3 loop spans 15 amino acids. Looked up from germline, CDR1 is SGHDT and CDR2 is YYEEEE. Trimming removed 4 bases at V and 8 bases at J, with 19 bases between. CDR3 loop: CASSRESPRVYEQFF. CDR3 nucleotide sequence: TGTGCCAGCAGCCGGGAATCCCCCAGGGTTTATGAGCAGTTCTTC.

This chain links TRBV19 with TRBJ1-1; D is unclear. Trimming removed 4 bases at V and 1 base at J, with 4 bases between. Germline V CDR1 and CDR2: LNHDA, SQIVND (reference sequence). CDR3 size: 12 residues. CDR3: CASSNSNTEAFF. The CDR3 coding sequence is TGTGCCAGTAGTAACTCGAACACTGAAGCTTTCTTT.

This sequence joins TRBV7-2 and TRBJ1-1; weak D call: TRBD1 (5 bases). Germline CDR1 SGHTA, CDR2 FQGNSA. The V and J ends lost 2 bases and 12 bases respectively, with 13 bases between them. The CDR3 is made up of 12 amino acids. The DNA for the CDR3 is TGTGCCAGCAGCTTATCCCCAGGGAGGTCTTTCTTT. Translation gives CASSLSPGRSFF.

The chain links TRBV9 to TRBJ1-1, with D uncertain. V was trimmed by 4 bases and J by 6 bases, leaving 13 bases between them. CDR1 is SGDLS, CDR2 YYNGEE, per germline. The CDR3 consists of 13 residues. CDR3 protein: CASSPSHTSEAFF. The CDR3 nucleotides read TGTGCCAGCAGCCCCAGCCACACATCTGAAGCTTTCTTT.